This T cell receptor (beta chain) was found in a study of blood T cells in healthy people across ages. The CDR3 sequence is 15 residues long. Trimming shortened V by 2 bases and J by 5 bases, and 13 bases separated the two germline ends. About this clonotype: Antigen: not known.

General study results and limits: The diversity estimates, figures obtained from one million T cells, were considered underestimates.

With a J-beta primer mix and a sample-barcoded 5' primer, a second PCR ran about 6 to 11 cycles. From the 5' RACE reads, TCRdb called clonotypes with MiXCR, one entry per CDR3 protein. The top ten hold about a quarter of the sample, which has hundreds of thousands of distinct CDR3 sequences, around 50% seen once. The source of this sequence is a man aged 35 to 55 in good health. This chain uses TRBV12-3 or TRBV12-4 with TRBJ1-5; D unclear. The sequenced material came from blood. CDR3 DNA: TGTGCCAGCAGTTTAATGGCGGGGTTTTATCAGCCCCAGCATTTT. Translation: CASSLMAGFYQPQHF.